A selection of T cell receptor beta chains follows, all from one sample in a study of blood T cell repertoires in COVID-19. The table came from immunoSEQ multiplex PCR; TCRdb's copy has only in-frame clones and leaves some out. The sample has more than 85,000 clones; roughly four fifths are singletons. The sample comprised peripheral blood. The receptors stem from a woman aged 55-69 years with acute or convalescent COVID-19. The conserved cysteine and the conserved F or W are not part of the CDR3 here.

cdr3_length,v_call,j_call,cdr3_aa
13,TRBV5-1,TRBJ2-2,ASSLAGPNTGELF
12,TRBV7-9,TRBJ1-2,ASSLAYLGYGYT
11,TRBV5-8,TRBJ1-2,ASSLGQDYGYT
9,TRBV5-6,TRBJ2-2,ASTYTGELF
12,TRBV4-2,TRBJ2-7,ASSQESSGYEQY
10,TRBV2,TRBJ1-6,ASRTDNSPLH
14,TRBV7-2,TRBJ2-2,ASSLHSGGNTGELF
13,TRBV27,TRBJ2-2,ASRRQGRFTGELF
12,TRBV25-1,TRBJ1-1,ATKGAQLPAEAF
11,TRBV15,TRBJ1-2,ATSRDVQGGYT
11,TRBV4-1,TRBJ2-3,ASSRTVVDTQY
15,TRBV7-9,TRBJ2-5,ASSSLVSQGAGETQY
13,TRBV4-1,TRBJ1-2,ASSQDGDTFYGYT
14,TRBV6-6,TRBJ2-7,ASSQEVGGGASEQY
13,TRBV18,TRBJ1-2,ASSPGTLSNYGYT
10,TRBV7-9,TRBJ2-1,ASSLSFHEQF
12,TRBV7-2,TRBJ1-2,ASSLPGISYGYT
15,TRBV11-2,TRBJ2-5,ASSQAYSGGVKETQY
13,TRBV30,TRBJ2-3,AWSKFGTGADTQY
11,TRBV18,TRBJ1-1,ASSALGNTEAF
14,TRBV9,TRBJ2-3,ASSVLLAGPQDTQY
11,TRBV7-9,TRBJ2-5,ASSPGVAGGLY
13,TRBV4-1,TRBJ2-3,ASSQEGAGKDTQY
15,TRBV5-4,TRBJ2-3,ASSLSSGTGYTDTQY
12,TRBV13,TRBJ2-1,ASTGTGGGNEQF
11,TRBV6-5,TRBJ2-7,ASSHRDMREQY
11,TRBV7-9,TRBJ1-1,ASSQATGREAF
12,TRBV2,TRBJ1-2,ASSESGFDYGYT
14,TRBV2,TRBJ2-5,ASIVGLAGGQETQY
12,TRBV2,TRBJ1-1,ASSVTAQSTEAF
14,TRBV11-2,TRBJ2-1,ASSLEGGTVYNEQF
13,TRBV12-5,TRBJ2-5,ASGSGPWGGETQY
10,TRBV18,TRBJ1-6,ASSTANSPLH